This TCR beta chain was recorded in a study of T cells after yellow fever vaccination. Study-wide points: Weaker, the secondary response had a peak occurring faster, on day 5 versus 15.

CDR1 and CDR2 from the germline V gene are KGHDR and SFDVKD. There are 15 residues in the CDR3. The V end lost 4 bases, the J end lost 2 bases, and 8 bases lay between the germline ends. About this clonotype: As yet, its antigen is unknown.

TCRdb re-called the 5' RACE reads through MiXCR, storing one row per CDR3 protein. The profile shows a few hundred thousand distinct CDR3 sequences, 8.1% of them singletons. This chain connects TRBV24-1 to TRBJ2-6; D not resolved. Sample: PBMCs, taken more than 35 days after the first yellow fever vaccination. The clonotype originates from a man between 18 and 35 years old who received the YFV17D yellow fever vaccine. This CDR3 is CATSDSRAGANVLTF. The CDR3 DNA reads TGTGCCACCAGTGACTCCCGCGCTGGGGCCAACGTCCTGACTTTC.